This T cell receptor beta chain was sequenced during a study of OX40 agonist ivuxolimab in advanced cancers. Study at large: Among those treated, three patients had partial responses, one with hepatocellular carcinoma and two with cutaneous melanoma.

Germline CDR1 SGHRS, CDR2 YFSETQ. Losses at the gene ends were 0 bases for V and 4 bases for J; bases not matched to a gene: 2. The CDR3 is 14 residues long. Study-wide findings and caveats: Partial responders receiving 0.1-3.0 mg/kg showed among the lowest clonal expansion. Expanded clones tended on average to be more numerous among CD8+ T cells than CD4+.

A remark on this clone: Its antigen is currently unknown.

Repertoires were generated with immunoSEQ multiplex PCR, while TCRdb's copy carries only in-frame clones and drops some. The sample lists over 55,000 clones, approximately 81% seen once, with under 2% in the top ten. This receptor was taken from an adult with an advanced solid tumor such as melanoma, head and neck, liver or kidney cancer. The chain uses TRBV5-1 and TRBJ2-3; the match to TRBD1 covers 7 bases. This specimen consisted of CD4+ or CD8+ T cells sorted from blood, obtained in a trial of the OX40 agonist ivuxolimab. CDR3 protein: CASSLGQGADTQYF. CDR3 nucleotides: TGCGCCAGCAGCTTGGGGCAGGGGGCAGATACGCAGTATTTT.